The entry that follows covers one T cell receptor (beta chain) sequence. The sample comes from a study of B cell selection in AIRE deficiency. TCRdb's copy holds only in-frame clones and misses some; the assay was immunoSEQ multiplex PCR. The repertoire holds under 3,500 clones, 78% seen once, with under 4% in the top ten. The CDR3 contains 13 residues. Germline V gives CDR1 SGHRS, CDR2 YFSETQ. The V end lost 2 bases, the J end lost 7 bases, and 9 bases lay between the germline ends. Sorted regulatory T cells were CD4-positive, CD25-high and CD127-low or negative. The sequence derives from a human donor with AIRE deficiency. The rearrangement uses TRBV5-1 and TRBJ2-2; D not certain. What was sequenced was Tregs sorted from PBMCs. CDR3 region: CASSLTWGGELFF. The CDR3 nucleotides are TGCGCCAGCAGCTTAACTTGGGGCGGGGAGCTGTTTTTT.